The clone carrying this TCR beta chain was recorded only once. The assay was immunoSEQ multiplex PCR, and TCRdb's table has in-frame clones only and misses some. The data contain under 3,500 clones, 65% to 90% of them singletons. The data were obtained in a study of immune evolution from preneoplasia to lung adenocarcinoma. The germline V gene has CDR1 SGHNT and CDR2 YENEEA. CDR3 size: 14 residues. V shed 5 bases and J shed 5 bases, with 16 bases lying between them. The sequence was collected from a person aged 60 to 85 with invasive lung adenocarcinoma. This rearrangement joins TRBV11-3 to TRBJ2-7; D perhaps matches TRBD1 (5 bases). Material for sequencing was FFPE invasive lung adenocarcinoma tissue. In DNA, the CDR3 is TGTGCCAGCAGCCCCAGGGTGGTGGCAAACGAGCAGTACTTC. It specifies CASSPRVVANEQYF.